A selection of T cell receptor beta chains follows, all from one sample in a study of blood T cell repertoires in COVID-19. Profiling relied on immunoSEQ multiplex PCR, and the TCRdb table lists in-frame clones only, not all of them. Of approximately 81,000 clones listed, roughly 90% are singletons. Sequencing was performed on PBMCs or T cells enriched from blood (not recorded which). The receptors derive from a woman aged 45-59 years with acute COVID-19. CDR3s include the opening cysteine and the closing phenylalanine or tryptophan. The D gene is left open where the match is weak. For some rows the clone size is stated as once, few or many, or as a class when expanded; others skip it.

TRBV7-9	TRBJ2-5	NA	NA	TGTGCCAGCAGCTTAATCGCAGGTCAAGAGACCCAGTACTTC	CASSLIAGQETQYF
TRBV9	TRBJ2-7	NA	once	TGTGCCAGCAGCGTAATGGGGCCCCCCTACGAGCAGTACTTC	CASSVMGPPYEQYF
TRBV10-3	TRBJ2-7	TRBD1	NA	TGTGCCATCATCCCCGGGACAGGGGGCGATCTGGGCGAGCAGTACTTC	CAIIPGTGGDLGEQYF
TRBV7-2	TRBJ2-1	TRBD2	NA	TGTGCCAGCAGCTTCACTAGCGGTTACAATGAGCAGTTCTTC	CASSFTSGYNEQFF
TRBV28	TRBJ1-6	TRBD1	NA	TGTGCCAGCAGCCCTATCCCCAGGGGGCGACGGGTTTCACCCCTCCACTTT	CASSPIPRGRRVSPLHF
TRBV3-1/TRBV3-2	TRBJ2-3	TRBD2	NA	TGTGCCAGCACCCCGACTAGCGGAAGCACAGATACGCAGTATTTT	CASTPTSGSTDTQYF
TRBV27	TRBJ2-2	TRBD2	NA	TGTGCCAGCAGTAGGGGACTAGCGGGAGGCACCGGGGAGCTGTTTTTT	CASSRGLAGGTGELFF
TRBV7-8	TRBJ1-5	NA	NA	TGTGCCAGCAGCTTAGGGGCTACGGGGTGGAGCAATCAGCCCCAGCATTTT	CASSLGATGWSNQPQHF
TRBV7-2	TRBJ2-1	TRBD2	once	TGTGCCAGCAGCCTCGTAGCGGGAGTTTCCAATGAGCAGTTCTTC	CASSLVAGVSNEQFF
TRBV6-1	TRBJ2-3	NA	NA	TGTGCCAGCAGTGAAGCCGCAGGGATCACAGATACGCAGTATTTT	CASSEAAGITDTQYF
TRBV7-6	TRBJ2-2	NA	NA	TGTGCCAGCAGCCCCGTTGGGGGGTACACCGGGGAGCTGTTTTTT	CASSPVGGYTGELFF
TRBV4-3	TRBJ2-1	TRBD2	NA	TGCGCCAGCAGCCAAGAATCGATGCTAGCGGGAGTTGGAGCTGAGCAGTTCTTC	CASSQESMLAGVGAEQFF
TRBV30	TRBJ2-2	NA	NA	TGTGCCTGGAGTGTACAGGCAGGGTCCGGGGAGCTGTTTTTT	CAWSVQAGSGELFF
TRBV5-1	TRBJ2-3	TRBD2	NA	TGCGCCAGCAGCTTCGAGCGGGAGCTAGGAACGCAGTATTTT	CASSFERELGTQYF
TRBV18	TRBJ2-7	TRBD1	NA	TGTGCCAGCTCACCACCGGGGACAGGGGGCTACGAGCAGTACTTC	CASSPPGTGGYEQYF
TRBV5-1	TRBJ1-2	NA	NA	TGCGCCAGCAGCTTGGACGCAAGAGGGCCCCGTGGCTACACCTTC	CASSLDARGPRGYTF
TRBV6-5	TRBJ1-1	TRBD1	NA	TGTGCCAGCAGTACCGTGGGACAGGGATTCGCTGAAGCTTTCTTT	CASSTVGQGFAEAFF
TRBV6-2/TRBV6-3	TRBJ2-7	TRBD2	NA	TGTGCCAGCAGTCTGACTAGCGGGAGATACGAGCAGTACTTC	CASSLTSGRYEQYF
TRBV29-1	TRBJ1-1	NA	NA	TGCAGCGTTTGGGGGGAGGACTGGGGCACTGAAGCTTTCTTT	CSVWGEDWGTEAFF
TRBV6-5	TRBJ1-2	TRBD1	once	TGTGCCAGCAGTCCCGGGACAGGGGGCAGCTATGGCTACACCTTC	CASSPGTGGSYGYTF
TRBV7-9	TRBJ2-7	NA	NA	TGTGCCAGCAGCTTACAGATCCTCGCCTACGAGCAGTACTTC	CASSLQILAYEQYF
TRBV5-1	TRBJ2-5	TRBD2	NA	TGCGCCAGCAGCCCCAAAAATTCCAGACTAGCGGAGACCCAGTACTTC	CASSPKNSRLAETQYF
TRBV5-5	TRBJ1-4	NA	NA	TGTGCCAGCAGCTTGCGTAGTCAGGATAATGAAAAACTGTTTTTT	CASSLRSQDNEKLFF
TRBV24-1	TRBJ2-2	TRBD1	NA	TGTGCCACCAGTGATCAGGACAGGGGGAGCGGGAGAAGTATCGGGGAGCTGTTTTTT	CATSDQDRGSGRSIGELFF
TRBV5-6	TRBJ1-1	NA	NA	TGTGCCAGCAGCTTACCAGGGGCAGGGAACACTGAAGCTTTCTTT	CASSLPGAGNTEAFF
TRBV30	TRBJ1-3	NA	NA	TGTGCCTGGATTTCTAGCTCTGGAAACACCATATATTTT	CAWISSSGNTIYF
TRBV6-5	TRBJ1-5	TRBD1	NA	TGTGCCAGCAGTTCGAACAGGGGAAATCAGCCCCAGCATTTT	CASSSNRGNQPQHF
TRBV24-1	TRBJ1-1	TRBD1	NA	TGTGCCACCAGCGGACAGGGGCGTGGGACTGAAGCTTTCTTT	CATSGQGRGTEAFF
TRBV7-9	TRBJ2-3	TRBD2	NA	TGTGCCAGCAGCCCTTCAACTAGCGAGACAGATACGCAGTATTTT	CASSPSTSETDTQYF
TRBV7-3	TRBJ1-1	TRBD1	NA	TGTGCCAGCAGCCCTCGACAGGGGGCGGCCACTGAAGCTTTCTTT	CASSPRQGAATEAFF
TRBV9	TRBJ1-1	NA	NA	TGTGCCAGCAGCTACAGCGGGGATTTTGACACTGAAGCTTTCTTT	CASSYSGDFDTEAFF
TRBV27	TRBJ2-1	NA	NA	TGTGCCAGCAGCTATAAAAACCCCTACAATGAGCAGTTCTTC	CASSYKNPYNEQFF
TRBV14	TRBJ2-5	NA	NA	TGTGCCAGCAGCCAAGGACAGGGAGGGACCCAGTACTTC	CASSQGQGGTQYF
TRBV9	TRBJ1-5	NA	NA	TGTGCCAGCAGCCCCACGGGAACATATCAGCCCCAGCATTTT	CASSPTGTYQPQHF
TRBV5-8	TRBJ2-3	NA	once	TGTGCCAGCGAGAGGGGAGGGGACAGGATTACAGATACGCAGTATTTT	CASERGGDRITDTQYF
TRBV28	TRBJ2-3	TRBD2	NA	TGTGCCAGCAGCTCGTGGGCTAGCGGAGCCGCCACGCAGTATTTT	CASSSWASGAATQYF
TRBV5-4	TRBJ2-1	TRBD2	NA	TGTGCCAGCAGCTTGGACGGGAGGAACACCTACAATGAGCAGTTCTTC	CASSLDGRNTYNEQFF
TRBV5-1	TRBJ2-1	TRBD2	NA	TGCGCCAGCAGCCCAGCGGGAGGGTACAATGAGCAGTTCTTC	CASSPAGGYNEQFF
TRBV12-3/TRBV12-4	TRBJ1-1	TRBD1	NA	TGTGCCAGCAGTTTAGGGGACAGGGGTGAAGCTTTCTTT	CASSLGDRGEAFF
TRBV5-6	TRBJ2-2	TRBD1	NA	TGTGCCAGCAGCCAAGGGACAGTCAACACCGGGGAGCTGTTTTTT	CASSQGTVNTGELFF
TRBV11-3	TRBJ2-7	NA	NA	TGTGCCAGCAGCTTAAACAGGCGATGGGGAGAGCAGTACTTC	CASSLNRRWGEQYF
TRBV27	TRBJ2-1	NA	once	TGTGCCAGCAGTACTCTCAGGGGCGAGCAGTTCTTC	CASSTLRGEQFF
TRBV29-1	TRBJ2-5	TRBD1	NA	TGCAGCGTTGATCGTACAGGGGGAGAGACCCAGTACTTC	CSVDRTGGETQYF
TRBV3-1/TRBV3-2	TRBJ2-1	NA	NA	TGTGCCAGCAGCCTCGCCGGAGGGGATGAGCAGTTCTTC	CASSLAGGDEQFF
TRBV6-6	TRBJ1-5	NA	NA	TGTGCCAGCAGTCAGGACATTAATCAGCCCCAGCATTTT	CASSQDINQPQHF
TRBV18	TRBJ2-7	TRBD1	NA	TGTGCCAGCTCACCGCGACAGGGGTCGGGGCACGAGCAGTACTTC	CASSPRQGSGHEQYF
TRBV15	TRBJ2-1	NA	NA	TGTGCCACCAGCAGAGATGAGGTCAGCTCCTACAATGAGCAGTTCTTC	CATSRDEVSSYNEQFF
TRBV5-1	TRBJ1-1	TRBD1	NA	TGCGCCAGCAGTCGTCAGGGGGATCTAAACACTGAAGCTTTCTTT	CASSRQGDLNTEAFF